The 13 T cell receptor beta chains below come from one sample, sequenced in a study of blood T cell repertoires in COVID-19. Some clones are missing from TCRdb's copy, which holds only in-frame ones; the method was immunoSEQ multiplex PCR. The sample shows about 100,000 clones, approximately 84% of them seen only once. Specimen: peripheral blood. The receptors here all came from a man aged 35 to 55 with active or convalescent COVID-19.

The chain couples TRBV27 to TRBJ2-7, with 10 bases that match TRBD1. CDR3 length: 14 amino acids. Germline trimming cut 6 bases from V and 3 bases from J; bases unmatched to any gene: 5. In germline, CDR1 is MNHEY, CDR2 SMNVEV (reference sequence). In DNA, the CDR3 is TGTGCCAGCAGCTTCGGGGACAGGGGCTACGAGCAGTACTTC. Translating it yields CASSFGDRGYEQYF.

The J gene is TRBJ2-7, the V gene TRBV18, with TRBD2 matching 10 bases. The CDR3 covers 16 residues. The V gene end was trimmed by 3 bases and the J gene end by 0 bases; junction bases not matched to a gene: 5. Germline values: CDR1 KGHSH, CDR2 LQKENI. The CDR3 nucleotides are TGTGCCAGCTCACCTCCCTCTAGCGGGGGCTCCTACGAGCAGTACTTC. This sequence encodes CASSPPSSGGSYEQYF.

V usage is TRBV5-5 and J usage is TRBJ1-4; TRBD1 is a possible D gene (5 bases). The germline CDR1 and CDR2 sequences are SGHKS and YYEKEE (reference sequence). This CDR3 region has 15 residues. Trimming took off 0 bases at V and 3 bases at J, with 9 bases between the two ends. CDR3 coding DNA: TGTGCCAGCAGCTTGGTCGGACAAGCTAATGAAAAACTGTTTTTT. It codes for CASSLVGQANEKLFF.

The chain uses TRBV6-2 or TRBV6-3 and TRBJ2-7, with 12 bases matching TRBD2. Trimming removed 5 bases from V and 6 bases from J; junction bases left unmatched: 2. CDR3 length equals 13 residues. Germline values: CDR1 MNHEY, CDR2 SVGEGT. The CDR3 here is CASSRTSGVEQYF. CDR3 coding DNA: TGTGCCAGCAGTCGGACTAGCGGGGTCGAGCAGTACTTC.

This chain connects TRBV12-3 or TRBV12-4 to TRBJ1-2; a possible D gene is TRBD1 (5 bases). Trimming removed 7 bases from V and 8 bases from J, with 14 bases in between. The CDR3 is 12 residues long. CDR3 nucleotide sequence: TGTGCCAGCACCTTGAAGGGGTACGGCTACACCTTC. This codes for CASTLKGYGYTF.

The chain uses TRBV7-2 and TRBJ1-5; 12 bases match TRBD1. Germline CDR1 is SGHTA and CDR2 is FQGNSA. The CDR3 has 14 amino acids. Trimming cost V 5 bases and J 6 bases; bases outside gene matches: 2. The CDR3, as DNA: TGTGCCAGCAGCCTGGGACAGGGGGCTCAGCCCCAGCATTTT. The encoded protein is CASSLGQGAQPQHF.

V is TRBV30 and J is TRBJ1-6, with TRBD1 identical over 10 bases. The CDR3 has 14 residues. J lost 9 bases, V lost 6 bases, and 8 bases had no gene match. Germline V gene data show CDR1 as GTSNPN and CDR2 as SVGIG (reference sequence). The CDR3, as DNA: TGTGCCTGCAACCCGGGACAGGGGAGTTCACCCCTCCACTTT. This encodes CACNPGQGSSPLHF.

V gene TRBV9 combines with J gene TRBJ2-5; 9 positions agree with TRBD2. The CDR3 is 16 amino acids. Trimming at V came to 0 bases and at J to 3 bases, leaving 6 bases not matched to a gene. Germline values: CDR1 SGDLS, CDR2 YYNGEE. The DNA for the CDR3 is TGTGCCAGCAGCGTAGGGTACGGCGGGGGGGAAGAGACCCAGTACTTC. Translated: CASSVGYGGGEETQYF.

Here the CDR3 DNA reads TGTGCCAGCAGCTATGACACGTCGAGGGCCCACTACGAGCAGTACTTC. Translating it yields CASSYDTSRAHYEQYF. The chain has TRBV5-4 and TRBJ2-7, with D maybe TRBD2 (5 bases). Germline assignment: CDR1 SGHNT and CDR2 YYREEE (reference sequence). The CDR3 contains 16 residues. Trimming removed 3 bases from V and 3 bases from J, with 19 bases in between.

The chain combines TRBV6-4 with TRBJ2-1, with TRBD2 matching over 7 bases. Germline lookup yields CDR1 MRHNA and CDR2 SNTAGT. The CDR3 totals 16 residues. J gave up 2 bases and V 4 bases, and 8 bases lay outside the gene matches. This CDR3 is CASSVVAGTTYNEQFF. CDR3 in DNA: TGTGCCAGCAGTGTCGTTGCTGGGACTACCTACAATGAGCAGTTCTTC.

The chain combines TRBV5-1 with TRBJ1-2, with D uncertain. V dropped 3 bases and J dropped 4 bases, with 16 bases sitting between them. CDR1 SGHRS and CDR2 YFSETQ come from the germline V gene. The CDR3 has 15 amino acids. The CDR3 protein is CASSSPADLSYGYTF. As DNA, the CDR3 is TGCGCCAGCAGCTCCCCGGCGGATCTTAGCTATGGCTACACCTTC.

J is TRBJ2-2 and V is TRBV4-1; D possibly corresponds to TRBD1 (6 bases). CDR1 and CDR2 from the germline V gene are MGHRA and YSYEKL. V was trimmed by 3 bases and J by 6 bases, leaving 17 bases between them. This CDR3 contains 16 residues. The CDR3 DNA is TGCGCCAGCAGCCATGCACAGGGTCTTTATCCCGGGGAGCTGTTTTTT. This translates into CASSHAQGLYPGELFF.

The V call is TRBV2, the J call TRBJ1-1; D may be TRBD1 (6 bases). The germline gives CDR1 SNHLY, CDR2 FYNNEI. There are 14 residues in the CDR3. The V and J ends lost 8 bases and 6 bases respectively, with 19 bases between them. The CDR3 sequence: CASSYNGGAPEAFF. CDR3 in DNA: TGTGCCAGCTCCTACAATGGGGGGGCTCCTGAAGCTTTCTTT.